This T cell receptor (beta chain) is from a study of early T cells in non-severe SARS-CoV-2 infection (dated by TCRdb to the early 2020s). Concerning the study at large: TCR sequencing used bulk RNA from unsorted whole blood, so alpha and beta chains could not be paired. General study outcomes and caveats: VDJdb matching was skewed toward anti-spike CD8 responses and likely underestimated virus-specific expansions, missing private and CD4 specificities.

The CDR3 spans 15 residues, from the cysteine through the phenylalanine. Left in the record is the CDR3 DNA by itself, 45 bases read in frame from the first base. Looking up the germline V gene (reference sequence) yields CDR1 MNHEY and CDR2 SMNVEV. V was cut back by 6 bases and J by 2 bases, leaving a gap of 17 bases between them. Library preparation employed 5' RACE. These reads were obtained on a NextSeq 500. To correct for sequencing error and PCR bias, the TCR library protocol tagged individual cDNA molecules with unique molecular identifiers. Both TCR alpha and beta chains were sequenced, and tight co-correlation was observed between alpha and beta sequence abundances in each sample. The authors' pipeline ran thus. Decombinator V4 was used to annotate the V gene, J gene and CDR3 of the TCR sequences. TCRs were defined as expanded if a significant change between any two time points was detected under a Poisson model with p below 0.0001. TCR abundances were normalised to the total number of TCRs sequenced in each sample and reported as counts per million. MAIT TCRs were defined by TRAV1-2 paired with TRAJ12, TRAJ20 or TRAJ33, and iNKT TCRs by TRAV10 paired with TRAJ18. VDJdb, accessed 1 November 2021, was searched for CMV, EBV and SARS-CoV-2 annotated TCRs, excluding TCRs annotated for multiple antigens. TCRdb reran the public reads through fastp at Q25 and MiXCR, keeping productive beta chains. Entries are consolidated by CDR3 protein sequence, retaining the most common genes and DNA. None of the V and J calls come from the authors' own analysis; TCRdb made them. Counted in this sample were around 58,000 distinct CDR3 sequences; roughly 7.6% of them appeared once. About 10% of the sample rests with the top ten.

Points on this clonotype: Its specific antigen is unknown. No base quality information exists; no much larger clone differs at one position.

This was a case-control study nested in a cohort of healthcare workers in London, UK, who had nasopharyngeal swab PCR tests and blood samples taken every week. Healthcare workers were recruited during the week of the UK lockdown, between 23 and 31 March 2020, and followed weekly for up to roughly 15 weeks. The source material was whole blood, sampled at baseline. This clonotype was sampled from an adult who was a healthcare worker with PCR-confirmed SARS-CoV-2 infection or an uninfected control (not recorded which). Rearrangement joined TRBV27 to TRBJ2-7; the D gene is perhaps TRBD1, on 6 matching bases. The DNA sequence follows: TGTGCCAGCAGACCCACAGGGACCCAAACCTACGAGCAGTACTTC. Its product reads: CASRPTGTQTYEQYF.